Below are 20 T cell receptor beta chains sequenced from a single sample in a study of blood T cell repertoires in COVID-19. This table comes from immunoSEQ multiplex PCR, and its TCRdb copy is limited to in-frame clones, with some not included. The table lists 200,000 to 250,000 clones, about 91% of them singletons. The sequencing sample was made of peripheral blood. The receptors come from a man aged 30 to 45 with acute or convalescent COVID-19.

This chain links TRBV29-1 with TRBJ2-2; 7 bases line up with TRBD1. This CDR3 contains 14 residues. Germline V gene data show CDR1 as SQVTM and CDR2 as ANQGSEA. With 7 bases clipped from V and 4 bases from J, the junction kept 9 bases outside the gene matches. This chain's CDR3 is CSARQGGGTGELFF. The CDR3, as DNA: TGCAGCGCTCGACAGGGTGGGGGCACCGGGGAGCTGTTTTTT.

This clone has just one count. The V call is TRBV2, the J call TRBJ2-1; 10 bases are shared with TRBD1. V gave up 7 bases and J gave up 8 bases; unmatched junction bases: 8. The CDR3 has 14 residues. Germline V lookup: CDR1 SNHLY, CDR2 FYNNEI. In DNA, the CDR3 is TGTGCCAGCAACGGACAGGGGGTCTTAGATGAGCAGTTCTTC. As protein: CASNGQGVLDEQFF.

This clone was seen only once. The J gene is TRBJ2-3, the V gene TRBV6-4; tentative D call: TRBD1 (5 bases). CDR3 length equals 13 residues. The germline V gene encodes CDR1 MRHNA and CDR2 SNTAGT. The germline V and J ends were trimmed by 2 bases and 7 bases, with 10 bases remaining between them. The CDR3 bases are TGTGCCAGCAGTGACGAGGCAGGGCATACGCAGTATTTT. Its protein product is CASSDEAGHTQYF.

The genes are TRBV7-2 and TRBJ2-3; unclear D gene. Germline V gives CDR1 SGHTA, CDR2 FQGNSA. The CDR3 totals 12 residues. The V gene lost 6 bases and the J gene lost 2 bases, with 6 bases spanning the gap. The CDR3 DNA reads TGTGCCAGCAGACATATCACAGATACGCAGTATTTT. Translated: CASRHITDTQYF.

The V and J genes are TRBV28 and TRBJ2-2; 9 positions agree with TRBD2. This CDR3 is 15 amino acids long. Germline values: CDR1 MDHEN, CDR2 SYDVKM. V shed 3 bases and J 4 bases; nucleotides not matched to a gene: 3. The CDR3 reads CASSFRLAVTGELFF. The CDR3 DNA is TGTGCCAGCAGTTTCCGACTAGCGGTCACCGGGGAGCTGTTTTTT.

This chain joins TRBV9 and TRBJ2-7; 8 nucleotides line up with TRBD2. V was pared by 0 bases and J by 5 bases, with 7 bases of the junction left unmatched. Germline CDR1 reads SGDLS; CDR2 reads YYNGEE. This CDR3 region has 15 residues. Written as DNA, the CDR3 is TGTGCCAGCAGCGTAGCTGGTAGCGGGATCAACGAGCAGTACTTC. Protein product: CASSVAGSGINEQYF. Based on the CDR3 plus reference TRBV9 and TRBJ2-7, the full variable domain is DSGVTQTPKHLITATGQRVTLRCSPRSGDLSVYWYQQSLDQGLQFLIQYYNGEERAKGNILERFSAQQFPDLHSELNLSSLELGDSALYFCASSVAGSGINEQYFGPGTRLTVT.

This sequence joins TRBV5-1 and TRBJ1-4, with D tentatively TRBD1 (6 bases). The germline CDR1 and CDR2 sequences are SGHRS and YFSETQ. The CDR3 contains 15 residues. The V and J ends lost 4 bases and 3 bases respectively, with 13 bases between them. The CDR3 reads CASSVQGLPNEKLFF. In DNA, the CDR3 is TGCGCCAGCAGCGTACAGGGACTACCTAATGAAAAACTGTTTTTT.

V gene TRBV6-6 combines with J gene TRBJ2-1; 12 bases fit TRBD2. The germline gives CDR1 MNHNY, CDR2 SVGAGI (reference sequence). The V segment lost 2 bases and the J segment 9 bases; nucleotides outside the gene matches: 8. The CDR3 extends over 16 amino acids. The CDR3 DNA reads TGTGCCAGCAGTTACCAGCTAGCGGGGGGGCTAGGTGAGCAGTTCTTC. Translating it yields CASSYQLAGGLGEQFF.

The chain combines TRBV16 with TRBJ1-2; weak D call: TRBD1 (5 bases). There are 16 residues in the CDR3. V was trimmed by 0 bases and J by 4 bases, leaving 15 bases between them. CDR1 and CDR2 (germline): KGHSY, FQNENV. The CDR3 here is CASSQSTVGLIYGYTF. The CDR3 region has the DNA TGTGCCAGCAGCCAATCCACAGTGGGACTTATCTATGGCTACACCTTC.

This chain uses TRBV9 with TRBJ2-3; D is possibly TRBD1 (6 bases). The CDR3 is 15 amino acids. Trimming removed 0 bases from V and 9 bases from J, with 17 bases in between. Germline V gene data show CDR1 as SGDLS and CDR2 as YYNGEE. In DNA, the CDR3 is TGTGCCAGCAGCGTAGAGGTCTCCAGGGGCACGACGCAGTATTTT. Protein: CASSVEVSRGTTQYF. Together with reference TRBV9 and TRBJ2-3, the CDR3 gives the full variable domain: DSGVTQTPKHLITATGQRVTLRCSPRSGDLSVYWYQQSLDQGLQFLIQYYNGEERAKGNILERFSAQQFPDLHSELNLSSLELGDSALYFCASSVEVSRGTTQYFGPGTRLTVL.

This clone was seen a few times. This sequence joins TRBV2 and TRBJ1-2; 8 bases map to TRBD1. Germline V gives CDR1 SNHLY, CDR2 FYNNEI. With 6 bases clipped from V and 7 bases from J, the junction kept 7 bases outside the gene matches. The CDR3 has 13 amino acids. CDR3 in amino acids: CASSRQGAGGYTF. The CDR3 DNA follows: TGTGCCAGCAGCCGGCAGGGGGCAGGTGGCTACACCTTC.

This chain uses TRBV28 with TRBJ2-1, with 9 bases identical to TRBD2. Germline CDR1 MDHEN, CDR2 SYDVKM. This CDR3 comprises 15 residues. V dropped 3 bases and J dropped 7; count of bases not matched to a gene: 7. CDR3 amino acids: CASSLPSGNRNEQFF. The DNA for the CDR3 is TGTGCCAGCAGTTTGCCTAGCGGGAATAGGAATGAGCAGTTCTTC.

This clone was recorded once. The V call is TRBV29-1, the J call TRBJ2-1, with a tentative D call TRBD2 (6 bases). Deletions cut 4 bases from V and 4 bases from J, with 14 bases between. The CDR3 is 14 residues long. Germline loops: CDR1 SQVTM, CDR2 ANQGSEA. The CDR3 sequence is CSVARGGNYNEQFF. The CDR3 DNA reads TGCAGCGTTGCTCGTGGGGGGAATTACAATGAGCAGTTCTTC.

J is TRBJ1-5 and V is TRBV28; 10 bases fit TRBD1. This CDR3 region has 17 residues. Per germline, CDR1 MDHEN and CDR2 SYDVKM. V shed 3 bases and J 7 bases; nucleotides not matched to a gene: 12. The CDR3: CASSFPDRGLKKQPQHF. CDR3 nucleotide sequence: TGTGCCAGCAGTTTCCCTGACAGGGGGCTTAAGAAACAGCCCCAGCATTTT.

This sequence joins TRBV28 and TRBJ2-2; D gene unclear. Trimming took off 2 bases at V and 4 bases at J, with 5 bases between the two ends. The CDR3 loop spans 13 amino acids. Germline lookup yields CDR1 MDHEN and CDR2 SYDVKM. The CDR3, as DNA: TGTGCCAGCAGTTTAACCGGCACCGGGGAGCTGTTTTTT. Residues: CASSLTGTGELFF.

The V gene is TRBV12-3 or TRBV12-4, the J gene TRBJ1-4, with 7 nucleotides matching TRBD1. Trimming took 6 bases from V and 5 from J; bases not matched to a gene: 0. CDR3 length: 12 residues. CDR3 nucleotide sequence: TGTGCCAGCAGGACAGGGAATGAAAAACTGTTTTTT. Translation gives CASRTGNEKLFF.

The CDR3 DNA reads TGTGCCAGCAGTTACGGGGGGGGTAATCAGCCCCAGCATTTT. Encoded protein: CASSYGGGNQPQHF. The V gene is TRBV6-2 or TRBV6-3, the J gene TRBJ1-5; perhaps TRBD1 as D (5 bases). Germline V gene sequence: CDR1 MNHEY, CDR2 SVGEGT. V dropped 2 bases and J dropped 4 bases, with 9 bases sitting between them. This CDR3 has 14 residues.

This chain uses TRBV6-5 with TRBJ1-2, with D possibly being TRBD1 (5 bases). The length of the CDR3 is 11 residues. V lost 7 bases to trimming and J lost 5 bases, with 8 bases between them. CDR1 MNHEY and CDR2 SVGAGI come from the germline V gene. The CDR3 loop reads CASTRGYGYTF. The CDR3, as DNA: TGTGCCAGCACTAGGGGTTATGGCTACACCTTC.

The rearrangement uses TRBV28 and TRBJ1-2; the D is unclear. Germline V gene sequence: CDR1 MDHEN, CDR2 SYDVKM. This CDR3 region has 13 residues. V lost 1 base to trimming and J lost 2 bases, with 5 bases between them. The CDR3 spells CASSLYINYGYTF. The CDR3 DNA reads TGTGCCAGCAGTTTATACATAAACTATGGCTACACCTTC.

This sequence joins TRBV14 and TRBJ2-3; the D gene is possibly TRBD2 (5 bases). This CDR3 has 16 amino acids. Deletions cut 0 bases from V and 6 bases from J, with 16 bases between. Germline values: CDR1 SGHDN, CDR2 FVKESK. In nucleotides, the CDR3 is TGTGCCAGCAGCCAAGATCTGACGAGTAGAGGGGATACGCAGTATTTT. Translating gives CASSQDLTSRGDTQYF.